Listed below are T cell receptor beta chains from one sample, sequenced in a study of CD8+CD57+ T cells in acquired aplastic anemia. TCRdb redid the calling of the reads with MiXCR, one entry per CDR3 protein. This table has hundreds of thousands of distinct CDR3 sequences, approximately 33% appearing once. The sample comprised sorted CD4+, CD8+, or CD8+CD57+ T cells (not recorded which) from PBMCs. These receptors originate from a human donor with aplastic anemia. The CDR3 runs from the conserved cysteine through the conserved F or W. The D gene is left open where the match is weak. Only part of the rows carry a size: once, few, many, or a class if the clone is expanded.

- TRBD2 TRBJ2-5 TRBV25-1 TGTGCCAGCAACCTAGCGGGAGGGGAAGAGACCCAGTACTTC CASNLAGGEETQYF
- - TRBJ1-5 TRBV7-6 TGTGCCAGCAGCCATTCGGGGGATCAGCCCCAGCATTTT CASSHSGDQPQHF
few - TRBJ1-3 TRBV30 TGTGCCTGGAGAACAGCAAACACCATATATTTT CAWRTANTIYF
many - TRBJ1-5 TRBV20-1 TGCAGTGCTAGCGGACAGCCCAATCAGCCCCAGCATTTT CSASGQPNQPQHF
- TRBD2 TRBJ2-3 TRBV5-1 TGCGCCAGCAGCTTGGGAGGTCTAGCGGGAGATTGGGATACGCAGTATTTT CASSLGGLAGDWDTQYF
- - TRBJ1-5 TRBV6-2/TRBV6-3 TGTGCCAGCAGGAGGATGGGGGGCAGTCAGCCCCAGCATTTT CASRRMGGSQPQHF
- - TRBJ1-6 TRBV30 TGTGGATGTCGGGACTCCTATAATTCACCCCTCCACTTT CGCRDSYNSPLHF
- - TRBJ2-7 TRBV7-2 TGTGCCAGCAGCTTATTTTCGGGACGGCGCGAGCGGTACTTC CASSLFSGRRERYF
many - TRBJ2-7 TRBV20-1 TGCAGTGCTAGGAGGGCCCAGGGATACGAGCAGTACTTC CSARRAQGYEQYF
- TRBD2 TRBJ2-7 TRBV19 TGTGCCAGTAGTTACAGGACTAGCGGGAGTTACGAGCAGTACTTC CASSYRTSGSYEQYF
- - TRBJ2-2 TRBV12-3/TRBV12-4 TGTGCCAGCAGTTCTGGGGGCTCGGGCACCGGGGAGCTGTTTTTT CASSSGGSGTGELFF
- - TRBJ1-2 TRBV20-1 TGCAGTGCTAGAGCACGGACGGCCAACCTAAACTATGGCTACACCTTC CSARARTANLNYGYTF
- TRBD2 TRBJ2-7 TRBV20-1 TGCAGTGCTACCCCATTTGCGGGGGGGAGGAACGAGCAGTACTTC CSATPFAGGRNEQYF
- TRBD1 TRBJ1-2 TRBV19 TGTGCCAGTACCTTTACCGGGACAGTAATCGCTCAGACCTTC CASTFTGTVIAQTF
many - TRBJ1-1 TRBV6-6 TGTGCCAGCAGTTACCGGAACACTGAAGCTTTCTTT CASSYRNTEAFF
once - TRBJ1-2 TRBV19 TGTGCCAGTAGTATGGGAGGGTACTATGGCTACACCTTC CASSMGGYYGYTF
many - TRBJ2-1 TRBV29-1 TGCAGCGTTGAAGAAGGGCAGGGGATCGGGAATGAGCAGTTCTTC CSVEEGQGIGNEQFF
once - TRBJ2-5 TRBV2 TGTGCCAGCAGTTACTCCACCCGAGAGACCCAGTACTTC CASSYSTRETQYF
many TRBD1 TRBJ1-3 TRBV2 TGTGCCAGCAGGGATCAGGGGGCGAAGGGAAACACCATATATTTT CASRDQGAKGNTIYF
- TRBD1 TRBJ1-4 TRBV20-1 TGCAGTACGGTCGGGTACAGGGGTGAAAAACTGTTTTTT CSTVGYRGEKLFF
many - TRBJ2-7 TRBV25-1 TGTGCCAGCAGCGGACTGCTCAGGCACGAGCAGTACTTC CASSGLLRHEQYF
- TRBD1 TRBJ1-2 TRBV12-3/TRBV12-4 TGTGCCAGCAGTTTAGGACAGGGGAATCCGTATGGCTACACCTTC CASSLGQGNPYGYTF
many - TRBJ2-5 TRBV25-1 TGTGCCAGCAGTGGCCCCACGCCCGACTCGGGGCGACAAGAGACCCAGTACTTC CASSGPTPDSGRQETQYF
many TRBD2 TRBJ2-2 TRBV14 TGTGCCAGCAGCCTGGGACTAGCGGGTATTGGGGAGCTGTTTTTT CASSLGLAGIGELFF
many - TRBJ1-2 TRBV9 TGTGCCAGCACCGACACAAGCAACTATGGCTACACCTTC CASTDTSNYGYTF